The 14 T cell receptor beta chains given below trace back to one sample, sequenced in a study of blood T cells in healthy people across ages. A second PCR of roughly 7 to 11 cycles used a sample-barcoded 5' primer and a J-beta primer mix. Using its own MiXCR run on the 5' RACE reads, TCRdb lists one record per CDR3 protein. The sample holds hundreds of thousands of distinct CDR3 sequences, around two fifths seen once. The sequencing input was blood. These receptor sequences come from an elderly man in good health.

The rearrangement uses TRBV7-8 and TRBJ1-5, with TRBD1 matching 7 bases. CDR1 is SGHVS and CDR2 is FQNEAQ in the germline V gene. CDR3 size: 15 residues. Trimming removed 4 bases from V and 3 bases from J; junction bases left unmatched: 6. The CDR3 DNA is TGTGCCAGCAGCTCGGAACAGGGGAACAATCAGCCCCAGCATTTT. Its protein is CASSSEQGNNQPQHF.

The CDR3 DNA sequence: TGTGCCAGCAGGGCAGCTAAGGAAAATCAGCCCCAGCATTTT. Amino acids: CASRAAKENQPQHF. The chain carries TRBV2 and TRBJ1-5; no definite D call. V was shortened by 6 bases and J by 4 bases, with 13 bases between the two germline ends. Germline V gene sequence: CDR1 SNHLY, CDR2 FYNNEI. The CDR3 extends over 14 amino acids.

V gene TRBV10-3 combines with J gene TRBJ2-1, with TRBD2 matching 7 bases. The CDR3 has 16 residues. After removal of 4 bases from V and 5 bases from J, the junction contained 11 bases not matched to a gene. From germline, CDR1 is ENHRY and CDR2 SYGVKD. This chain's CDR3 is CAISVGGGLDNNEQFF. CDR3 DNA: TGTGCCATCAGTGTGGGGGGAGGACTAGATAACAATGAGCAGTTCTTC.

In its sample, this clonotype was seen a few times. For the CDR3, the DNA is TGTGCCAGCTCAACGAGGGAAAGCCGCACAGATACGCAGTATTTT. This codes for CASSTRESRTDTQYF. This chain uses TRBV18 with TRBJ2-3; possible D gene TRBD2, 5 bases. V lost 5 bases and J lost 1, with 13 bases in between. This CDR3 is 15 amino acids long. Per germline, CDR1 KGHSH and CDR2 LQKENI.

This clonotype was seen repeatedly, ten times or more. V gene TRBV29-1 combines with J gene TRBJ2-7; 10 positions agree with TRBD1. This CDR3 has 14 amino acids. V gave up 5 bases and J gave up 5 bases; unmatched junction bases: 9. Germline V gene sequence: CDR1 SQVTM, CDR2 ANQGSEA. CDR3 protein: CSVQPGQGQHEQYF. In nucleotides, the CDR3 is TGCAGCGTTCAACCGGGACAGGGGCAGCACGAGCAGTACTTC.

The V gene is TRBV24-1, the J gene TRBJ2-5, with D possibly matching TRBD1 (5 bases). The J call may be in error: the DNA end matches TRBJ2-7 better. There are 15 residues in the CDR3. Germline CDR1 KGHDR, CDR2 SFDVKD. CDR3 residues: CATSDARTSPYEQYF. CDR3 bases: TGTGCCACCAGTGATGCCAGGACATCCCCCTACGAGCAGTACTTC.

This chain connects TRBV28 to TRBJ2-7; tentatively, D is TRBD1 (5 bases). The DNA end favors TRBJ2-5, so the J call may be wrong. CDR1 and CDR2 (germline): MDHEN, SYDVKM. The CDR3 consists of 14 residues. The CDR3 nucleotides read TGTGCCAGCAGTGAGCCATTCCCAGGGGAGACCCAGTACTTC. Encoded protein: CASSEPFPGETQYF.

A few counts support this clonotype. This chain connects TRBV7-2 to TRBJ1-4; 9 bases are shared with TRBD1. This CDR3 is built from 15 residues. V shed 4 bases and J 6 bases; nucleotides not matched to a gene: 6. Germline values: CDR1 SGHTA, CDR2 FQGNSA. The CDR3 DNA reads TGTGCCAGCAGCTCCACCACAGGGGGCGATGAAAAACTGTTTTTT. This sequence encodes CASSSTTGGDEKLFF.

V usage is TRBV21-1 and J usage is TRBJ2-7; the D call of TRBD2 is as the table states it, not checked on the DNA. TRBV21-1 is a documented pseudogene. This CDR3 has 16 amino acids. CDR3 sequence: CASSDRDFNCSYGQYF. CDR3 sequence (DNA): TGTGCCAGCAGCGATCGGGACTTTAACTGTTCCTACGGGCAGTACTTC.

A few counts support this clonotype. The chain links TRBV29-1 to TRBJ2-1; no firm D call. The ends were cut back, 1 base at V and 1 base at J, with 17 bases in the middle. The CDR3 is 17 residues long. CDR1 is SQVTM and CDR2 is ANQGSEA in the germline V gene. CDR3 DNA sequence: TGCAGCGTTGAAGGGGCAGGCTCCCTTGGTTCCTACAATGAGCAGTTCTTC. Translated: CSVEGAGSLGSYNEQFF.

V and J are TRBV7-2 and TRBJ1-2, with TRBD1 matching 9 bases. With V trimmed by 2 bases and J by 7 bases, 8 bases remained unmatched. The CDR3 consists of 15 residues. Germline CDR1 and CDR2: SGHTA and FQGNSA. This CDR3 reads CASSLRGTGIGGYTF. The CDR3 DNA sequence: TGTGCCAGCAGCTTAAGAGGGACAGGGATTGGTGGCTACACCTTC. Filled out from reference TRBV7-2 and TRBJ1-2, the complete variable domain reads GAGVSQSPSNKVTEKGKDVELRCDPISGHTALYWYRQSLGQGLEFLIYFQGNSAPDKSGLPSDRFSAERTGGSVSTLTIQRTQQEDSAVYLCASSLRGTGIGGYTFGSGTRLTVV.

This clonotype came up a few times. The CDR3: CASSLWSKSDRGEQYF. Here the CDR3 DNA reads TGTGCCAGCAGCTTATGGTCTAAAAGTGACAGGGGCGAGCAGTACTTC. V gene TRBV7-8 combines with J gene TRBJ2-7; 8 bases line up with TRBD1. With V trimmed by 2 bases and J by 6 bases, 12 bases remained unmatched. Germline values: CDR1 SGHVS, CDR2 FQNEAQ. The CDR3 totals 16 residues.

This clonotype turned up a few times. The V and J genes are TRBV27 and TRBJ2-7; 7 bases fit TRBD1. Trimming removed 1 base from V and 6 bases from J; junction bases left unmatched: 3. The CDR3 covers 13 residues. CDR1 and CDR2 (germline): MNHEY, SMNVEV (reference sequence). The CDR3 protein is CASSLYRGIEQYF. The CDR3 bases are TGTGCCAGCAGTTTATACAGGGGAATCGAGCAGTACTTC.

V is TRBV10-3 and J is TRBJ2-7; 7 nucleotides line up with TRBD1. The CDR3 is 15 amino acids. V shed 3 bases and J 2 bases; nucleotides not matched to a gene: 7. CDR1 is ENHRY, CDR2 SYGVKD, per germline. Here the CDR3 DNA reads TGTGCCATCAGTGAAGGAAAGGGGGCAACCTACGAGCAGTACTTC. Amino acids: CAISEGKGATYEQYF.